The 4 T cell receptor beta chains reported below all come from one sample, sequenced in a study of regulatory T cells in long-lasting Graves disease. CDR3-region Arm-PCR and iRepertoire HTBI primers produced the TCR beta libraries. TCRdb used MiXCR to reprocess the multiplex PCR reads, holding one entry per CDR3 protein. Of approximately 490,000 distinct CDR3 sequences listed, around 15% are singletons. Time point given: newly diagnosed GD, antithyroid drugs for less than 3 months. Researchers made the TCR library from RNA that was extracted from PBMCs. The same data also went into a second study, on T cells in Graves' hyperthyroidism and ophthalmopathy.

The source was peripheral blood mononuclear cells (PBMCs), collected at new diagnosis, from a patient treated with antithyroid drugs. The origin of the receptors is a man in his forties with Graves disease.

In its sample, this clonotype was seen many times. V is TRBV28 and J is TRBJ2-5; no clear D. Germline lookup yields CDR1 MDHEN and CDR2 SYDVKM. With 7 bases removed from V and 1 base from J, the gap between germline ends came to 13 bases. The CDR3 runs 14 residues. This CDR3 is CASIFPYPQETQYF. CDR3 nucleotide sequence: TGTGCCAGCATCTTCCCCTACCCCCAAGAGACCCAGTACTTC.

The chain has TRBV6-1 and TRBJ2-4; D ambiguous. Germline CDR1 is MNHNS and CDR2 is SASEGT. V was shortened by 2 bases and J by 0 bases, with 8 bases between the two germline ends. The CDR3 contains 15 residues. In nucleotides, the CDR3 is TGTGCCAGCAGTGAATTTAGTCTAGCCAAAAACATTCAGTACTTC. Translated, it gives CASSEFSLAKNIQYF.

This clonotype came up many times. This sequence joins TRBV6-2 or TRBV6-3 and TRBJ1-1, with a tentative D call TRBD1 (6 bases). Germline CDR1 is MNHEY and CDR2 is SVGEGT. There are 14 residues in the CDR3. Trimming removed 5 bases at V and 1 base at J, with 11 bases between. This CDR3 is CASSTTTGNTEAFF. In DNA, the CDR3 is TGTGCCAGCAGTACCACGACAGGGAACACTGAAGCTTTCTTT.

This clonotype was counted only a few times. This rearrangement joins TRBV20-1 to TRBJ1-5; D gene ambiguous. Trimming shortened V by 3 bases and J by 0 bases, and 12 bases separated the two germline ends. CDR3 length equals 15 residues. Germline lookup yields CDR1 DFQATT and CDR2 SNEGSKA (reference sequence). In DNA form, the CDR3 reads TGCAGTGCTAGCGTGGGAAGGGTTAGCAATCAGCCCCAGCATTTT. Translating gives CSASVGRVSNQPQHF.